This T cell receptor beta chain was identified during a study of long-term antiretroviral therapy in people with HIV. Study information: A decade or so separates the oldest specimens from the later 2015 immediate-ART recommendation.

Overall study results and limits: Someone took the blood between about 2004 and 2018, maybe while older ART regimens were in use.

Survey level was the resolution at which the v3.0 immunoSEQ assay ran. The sequencing target was roughly 35,000-50,000 T-cell genomes per sample. Sequenced by immunoSEQ multiplex PCR; TCRdb stores in-frame clones only, minus some. The sample has approximately 15,000 clones, around nine tenths seen once. This clone has more than one count but fewer than ten. What it binds is unknown. V lost 3 bases and J lost 7, with 10 bases in between. The CDR3 sequence is 12 residues long. Germline V gene lookup returns CDR1 SGHTA and CDR2 FQGTGA. Sequencing used unsorted PBMCs, obtained 0.3 years after starting antiretroviral therapy. The receptor comes from a man aged 60 to 75 with HIV. The J gene is TRBJ2-7, the V gene TRBV7-3; possibly TRBD2 for D (5 bases). The CDR3 loop reads CASSFSGGEQYF. For the CDR3, the DNA is TGTGCCAGCAGCTTCAGTGGAGGAGAGCAGTACTTC.